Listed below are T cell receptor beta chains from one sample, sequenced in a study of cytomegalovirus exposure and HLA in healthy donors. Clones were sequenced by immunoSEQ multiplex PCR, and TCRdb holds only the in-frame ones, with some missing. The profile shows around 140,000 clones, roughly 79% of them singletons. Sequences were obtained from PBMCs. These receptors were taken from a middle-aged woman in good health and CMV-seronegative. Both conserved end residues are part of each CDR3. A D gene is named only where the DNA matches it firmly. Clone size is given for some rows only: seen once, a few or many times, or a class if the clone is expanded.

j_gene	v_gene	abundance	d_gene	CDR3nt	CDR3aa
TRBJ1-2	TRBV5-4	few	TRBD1	TGTGCCAGCTCCCTGGACAGGACCAACTATGGCTACACCTTC	CASSLDRTNYGYTF
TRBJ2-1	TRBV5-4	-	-	TGTGCCCCCGGAGGGCGGGACAATGAGCAGTTCTTC	CAPGGRDNEQFF
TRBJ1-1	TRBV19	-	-	TGTGCCAGTAGTATCCCGACAGTGGTCACTGAAGCTTTCTTT	CASSIPTVVTEAFF
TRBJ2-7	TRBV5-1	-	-	TGCGCCAGCAGCCCCCGGCAGGGTATGGACGAGCAGTACTTC	CASSPRQGMDEQYF
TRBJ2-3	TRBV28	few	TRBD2	TGTGCCAGCAGTCCGCTATATGGACTAGCGGGAGGCACAGATACGCAGTATTTT	CASSPLYGLAGGTDTQYF
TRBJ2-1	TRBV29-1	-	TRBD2	TGCAGCGCCACGGGACTAGCGGGAGTCTATGAGCAGTTCTTC	CSATGLAGVYEQFF
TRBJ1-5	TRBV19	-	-	TGTGCCAGTAGTATAAACAGACGTAGCAATCAGCCCCAGCATTTT	CASSINRRSNQPQHF
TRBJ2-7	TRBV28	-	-	TGTGCCTCAACGTTGGCGGGGATTTACGAGCAGTACTTC	CASTLAGIYEQYF
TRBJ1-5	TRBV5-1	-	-	TGCGCCAGCAGCTTGACAGGAGCCCATCAGCCCCAGCATTTT	CASSLTGAHQPQHF
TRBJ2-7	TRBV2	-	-	TGTGCCAGCAGTGTGCCCCTCACTCTCTACGAGCAGTACTTC	CASSVPLTLYEQYF
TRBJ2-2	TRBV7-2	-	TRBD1	TGTGCCAGCAGCTTAGTAACGACAGGGGTCGGGGAGCTGTTTTTT	CASSLVTTGVGELFF
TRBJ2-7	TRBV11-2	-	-	TGTGCCAGCAGCTTAGTCGTGGGAGGCTACGAGCAGTACTTC	CASSLVVGGYEQYF
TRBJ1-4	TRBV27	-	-	TGTGCCAGCAGTTTTTGGTCGGGGGGGGAAAAACTGTTTTTT	CASSFWSGGEKLFF
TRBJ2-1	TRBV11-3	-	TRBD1	TGTGCCAGCAGCTTGAGGACAGGGGAGCAGTTCTTC	CASSLRTGEQFF
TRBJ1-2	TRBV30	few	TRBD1	TGTGCCTGGAGTGTAAGGGACAGCTATGGCTACACCTTC	CAWSVRDSYGYTF
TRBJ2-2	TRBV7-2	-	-	TGTGCCAGCAGCTTAGGCCTAAGCCGGACCGGGGAGCTGTTTTTT	CASSLGLSRTGELFF
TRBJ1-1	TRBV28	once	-	TGTGCCAGCACCATGACACTGAACACTGAAGCTTTCTTT	CASTMTLNTEAFF
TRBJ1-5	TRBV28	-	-	TGTGCCAGCAGTCGACAGGCCTTGCAGCCCCAGCATTTT	CASSRQALQPQHF
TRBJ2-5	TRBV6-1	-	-	TGTGCCAGCAGTTGGGGGACTGCGGAGACCCAGTACTTC	CASSWGTAETQYF
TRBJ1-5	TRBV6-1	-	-	TGTGCCAGCAGGTCCAGGGGCTACAATCAGCCCCAGCATTTT	CASRSRGYNQPQHF